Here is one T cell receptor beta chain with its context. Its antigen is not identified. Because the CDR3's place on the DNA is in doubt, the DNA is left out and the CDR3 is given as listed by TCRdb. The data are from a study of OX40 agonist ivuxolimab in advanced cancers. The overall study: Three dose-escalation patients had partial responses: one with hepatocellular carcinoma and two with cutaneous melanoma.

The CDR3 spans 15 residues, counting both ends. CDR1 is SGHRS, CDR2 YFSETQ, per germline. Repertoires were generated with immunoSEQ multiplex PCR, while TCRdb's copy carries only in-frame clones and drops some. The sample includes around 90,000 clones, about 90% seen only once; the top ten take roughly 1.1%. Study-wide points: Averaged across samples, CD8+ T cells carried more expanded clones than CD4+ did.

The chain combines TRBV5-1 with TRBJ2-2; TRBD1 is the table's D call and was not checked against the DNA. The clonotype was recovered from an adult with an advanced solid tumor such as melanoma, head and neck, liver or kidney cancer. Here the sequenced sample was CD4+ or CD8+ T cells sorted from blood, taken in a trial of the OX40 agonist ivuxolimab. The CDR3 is CASSSGTLRAGELFF.